The rows below give T cell receptor beta chains drawn from one sample of a study of metastatic and nonmetastatic thyroid tumors. MiXCR was used by TCRdb to re-call the PCR reads. The sample lists about 41,000 clones, roughly 24% occurring once. Sequencing was carried out using tumor tissue. The receptors were gathered from a female donor with papillary thyroid cancer or a benign thyroid nodule (not recorded which). Some clones in this sample may be carry-over from other donors' samples. Each CDR3 is given with its conserved first and last residue. The D gene is left open where the match is weak. Clone size is stated in some rows and not others, as once, few, many or a class when expanded.

V,length,D,J,size,CDR3,DNA
TRBV3-1,15,NA,TRBJ2-1,many,CASSQGGARGNEQFF,TGTGCCAGCAGCCAAGGAGGGGCTAGGGGAAATGAGCAGTTCTTC
TRBV5-8,15,TRBD1,TRBJ2-7,NA,CASSGLTGGKSEQYF,TGTGCCAGCAGCGGACTGACAGGGGGCAAATCGGAGCAGTACTTC
TRBV27,10,NA,TRBJ1-1,many,CASPPTEAFF,TGTGCCAGCCCTCCTACTGAAGCTTTCTTT
TRBV5-1,13,NA,TRBJ2-4,many,CASSLAAGDIQYF,TGCGCCAGCAGCTTGGCCGCGGGTGACATTCAGTACTTC
TRBV27,12,NA,TRBJ2-2,few,CASKQVGGELFF,TGTGCCAGCAAGCAGGTTGGCGGGGAGCTGTTTTTT
TRBV19,14,NA,TRBJ1-4,medium-sized,CASSAGQFNEKLFF,TGTGCCAGTAGTGCAGGACAGTTCAATGAAAAACTGTTTTTT
TRBV9,16,TRBD2,TRBJ2-1,many,CASSALAGSSYNEQFF,TGTGCCAGCAGCGCCTTAGCGGGAAGCTCCTACAATGAGCAGTTCTTC
TRBV3-1,19,TRBD2,TRBJ2-5,NA,CASSQDLQLLAVGRGTQYF,TGTGCCAGCAGCCAAGATTTGCAGTTACTAGCGGTAGGAAGGGGGACCCAGTACTTC
TRBV15,12,NA,TRBJ2-7,many,CATRRPEGEQYF,TGTGCCACCCGTAGACCGGAAGGGGAGCAGTACTTC
TRBV5-1,18,TRBD2,TRBJ2-7,NA,CASSLGLVAGGLVYEQYF,TGCGCCAGCAGCTTGGGATTAGTAGCGGGAGGACTAGTTTACGAGCAGTACTTC
TRBV5-1,13,TRBD1,TRBJ1-4,many,CASSNGTARKLFF,TGCGCCAGCAGCAACGGGACAGCTCGAAAACTGTTTTTT
TRBV12-3/TRBV12-4,14,NA,TRBJ1-1,NA,CASSFGVMNTEAFF,TGTGCCAGCAGTTTTGGGGTCATGAACACTGAAGCTTTCTTT
TRBV12-3/TRBV12-4,15,TRBD1,TRBJ1-4,NA,CASTPHQGAVEKLFF,TGTGCCAGCACCCCACACCAGGGGGCGGTTGAAAAACTGTTTTTT
TRBV6-2/TRBV6-3,17,NA,TRBJ1-2,many,CASSYVPGGATNYGYTF,TGTGCCAGCAGTTATGTACCAGGCGGGGCCACTAACTATGGCTACACCTTC
TRBV6-1,13,NA,TRBJ1-1,many,CASTKLTGAEAFF,TGTGCCAGCACCAAACTGACAGGAGCTGAAGCTTTCTTT
TRBV2,14,NA,TRBJ2-7,many,CASSSGEVSYEQYF,TGTGCCAGCTCGTCAGGGGAAGTCTCCTACGAGCAGTACTTC
TRBV10-1,12,TRBD2,TRBJ2-5,many,CARGGVLETQYF,TGCGCCAGGGGGGGGGTCTTGGAGACCCAGTACTTC
TRBV2,14,NA,TRBJ1-6,few,CATVYVPSGSPLHF,TGTGCCACCGTGTATGTCCCTTCGGGCTCACCCCTCCACTTT
TRBV6-1,15,NA,TRBJ1-5,NA,CASGGGGASNQPQHF,TGTGCCAGTGGGGGAGGGGGGGCGAGCAATCAGCCCCAGCATTTT
TRBV6-1,14,NA,TRBJ1-5,few,CASRRVGRNQPQHF,TGTGCCAGCAGGAGGGTCGGCCGTAATCAGCCCCAGCATTTT
TRBV6-1,12,NA,TRBJ2-5,NA,CASRDSQETQYF,TGTGCCAGCAGAGACAGTCAAGAGACCCAGTACTTC
TRBV28,17,TRBD2,TRBJ2-3,NA,CASSPRVGLAGVDTQYF,TGTGCCAGCAGTCCCCGGGTCGGACTAGCGGGAGTGGATACGCAGTATTTT
TRBV28,12,NA,TRBJ1-5,NA,CASSFEVQPQHF,TGTGCCAGCAGTTTCGAGGTTCAGCCCCAGCATTTT
TRBV2,15,NA,TRBJ1-3,many,CASSADVISGNTIYF,TGTGCCAGCAGTGCGGATGTTATCTCTGGAAACACCATATATTTT
TRBV5-6,14,TRBD2,TRBJ2-7,once,CASSYGTSVHEQYF,TGTGCCAGCAGCTATGGGACTAGCGTCCACGAGCAGTACTTC
TRBV20-1,15,TRBD1,TRBJ1-5,NA,CSARLGQISNQPQHF,TGCAGTGCTAGATTGGGACAGATTAGCAATCAGCCCCAGCATTTT
TRBV6-2/TRBV6-3,15,TRBD1,TRBJ1-5,few,CASSYTTGVDQPQHF,TGTGCCAGCAGTTACACTACAGGGGTGGATCAGCCCCAGCATTTT
TRBV20-1,16,NA,TRBJ1-2,many,CSARPPNRLANYGYTF,TGCAGTGCTAGACCCCCGAACAGGCTAGCTAACTATGGCTACACCTTC
TRBV18,13,NA,TRBJ2-1,many,CASSPVLNNEQFF,TGTGCCAGCTCACCCGTCTTAAACAATGAGCAGTTCTTC
TRBV4-2,14,NA,TRBJ1-2,medium-sized,CASSQEWGADGYTF,TGTGCCAGCAGCCAAGAATGGGGGGCAGATGGCTACACCTTC
TRBV7-2,13,NA,TRBJ2-5,many,CAIQGPEQETQYF,TGTGCCATACAGGGTCCCGAACAAGAGACCCAGTACTTC
TRBV6-1,15,TRBD2,TRBJ2-3,NA,CASSGLAGDTDTQYF,TGTGCCAGCAGTGGGCTAGCGGGGGACACAGATACGCAGTATTTT
TRBV3-1,14,TRBD1,TRBJ2-7,NA,CASSQGTGGSEQYF,TGTGCCAGCAGCCAAGGGACAGGGGGCAGTGAGCAGTACTTC
TRBV4-1,15,NA,TRBJ2-7,NA,CASSQEENPTYEQYF,TGCGCCAGCAGCCAAGAAGAGAACCCAACCTACGAGCAGTACTTC
TRBV25-1,16,NA,TRBJ1-1,NA,CASSDPQAEMNTEAFF,TGTGCCAGCAGTGACCCTCAGGCCGAGATGAACACTGAAGCTTTCTTT
TRBV11-3,14,NA,TRBJ1-2,NA,CASSFEDGARGYTF,TGTGCCAGCAGCTTTGAGGACGGCGCCCGCGGCTACACCTTC
TRBV20-1,12,NA,TRBJ2-1,NA,CSAREPGAEQFF,TGCAGTGCTAGAGAGCCCGGGGCTGAGCAGTTCTTC
TRBV28,14,NA,TRBJ1-2,many,CASSTTAFDYGYTF,TGTGCCAGCAGTACGACAGCCTTTGACTATGGCTACACCTTC
TRBV20-1,13,NA,TRBJ1-4,NA,CSARRTTNEKLFF,TGCAGTGCTAGGAGAACAACTAATGAAAAACTGTTTTTT
TRBV11-1,15,NA,TRBJ2-7,many,CASSLMGVGGREQYF,TGTGCCAGCAGCTTAATGGGGGTCGGGGGTCGTGAGCAGTACTTC
TRBV10-2,16,NA,TRBJ2-7,few,CASSDPIGASSYEQYF,TGCGCCAGCAGTGACCCCATAGGGGCATCCTCCTACGAGCAGTACTTC
TRBV12-3/TRBV12-4,11,NA,TRBJ1-1,few,CASTPGTEAFF,TGTGCCAGCACTCCGGGGACTGAAGCTTTCTTT
TRBV6-1,15,NA,TRBJ2-5,many,CASSHRGAYQETQYF,TGTGCCAGCAGCCACCGGGGAGCGTACCAAGAGACCCAGTACTTC
TRBV4-1,17,NA,TRBJ2-7,NA,CASSQNTRAGVSYEQYF,TGCGCCAGCAGCCAAAACACACGGGCAGGCGTTTCCTACGAGCAGTACTTC
TRBV7-6,15,NA,TRBJ1-2,many,CASSSAGRGWGGYTF,TGTGCCAGCAGCTCCGCCGGGCGGGGCTGGGGTGGCTACACCTTC
TRBV11-2,13,NA,TRBJ2-7,NA,CASSPGTLFEQYF,TGTGCCAGCAGCCCCGGGACACTTTTCGAGCAGTACTTC
TRBV6-2/TRBV6-3,13,NA,TRBJ2-5,NA,CASSRLTLETQYF,TGTGCCAGCAGTCGCTTAACCCTAGAGACCCAGTACTTC
TRBV4-2,15,NA,TRBJ1-2,many,CASSQNRDGRYGYTF,TGTGCCAGCAGCCAAAACCGGGACGGACGCTATGGCTACACCTTC
TRBV2,14,TRBD1,TRBJ1-5,few,CASSAQGKGQPQHF,TGTGCCAGCAGTGCACAGGGGAAGGGTCAGCCCCAGCATTTT
TRBV28,15,NA,TRBJ2-5,few,CASSLGWGRLETQYF,TGTGCCAGCAGTTTAGGGTGGGGCCGCTTGGAGACCCAGTACTTC
TRBV28,14,NA,TRBJ1-2,many,CASSLGQGEGGYTF,TGTGCCAGCAGTTTAGGTCAGGGTGAGGGTGGCTACACCTTC